This is a list of T cell receptor beta chains from one sample in a study of cytomegalovirus exposure and HLA in healthy donors. Using immunoSEQ multiplex PCR, the repertoire was profiled, and TCRdb retains in-frame clones only, with some absent. The data show about 110,000 clones, under 85% seen once. Sequencing was performed on PBMCs. These receptor sequences come from a woman in her thirties or forties in good health and CMV-seropositive. Both conserved end residues are part of each CDR3. Each record gives: clone size, J gene, D gene, V gene, CDR3 protein, CDR3 DNA. A D gene is named only where the DNA matches it firmly. Only part of the rows carry a size: once, few, many, or a class if the clone is expanded.

- | TRBJ2-2 | - | TRBV2 | CASKRLETGELFF | TGTGCCAGTAAGCGGCTAGAGACCGGGGAGCTGTTTTTT
few | TRBJ2-7 | TRBD2 | TRBV4-2 | CASSQESPGGPFEQYF | TGTGCCAGCAGCCAAGAGTCTCCGGGAGGGCCTTTCGAGCAGTACTTC
- | TRBJ1-3 | - | TRBV6-1 | CASISNSGNTIYF | TGTGCCAGCATATCTAACTCTGGAAACACCATATATTTT
once | TRBJ1-1 | - | TRBV11-3 | CASSRRRVTEAFF | TGTGCCAGCAGTCGAAGGAGGGTCACTGAAGCTTTCTTT
- | TRBJ1-4 | - | TRBV7-2 | CASSTGATTNEKLFF | TGTGCCAGCAGCACTGGGGCGACAACTAATGAAAAACTGTTTTTT
- | TRBJ1-5 | TRBD1 | TRBV28 | CASRPNPGQPTNQPQHF | TGTGCCAGCAGGCCTAATCCGGGACAGCCTACCAATCAGCCCCAGCATTTT
few | TRBJ2-1 | TRBD2 | TRBV19 | CASSIASAGGLLSYNEQFF | TGTGCCAGTAGTATAGCCTCAGCGGGAGGCCTACTCTCCTACAATGAGCAGTTCTTC
- | TRBJ1-1 | - | TRBV28 | CASSLILTEAFF | TGTGCCAGCAGTTTAATCCTCACTGAAGCTTTCTTT
- | TRBJ2-1 | - | TRBV4-2 | CASSLANEQFF | TGTGCCAGCAGCCTAGCGAATGAGCAGTTCTTC
- | TRBJ2-5 | TRBD2 | TRBV5-4 | CASSRGGLAGGETQYF | TGTGCCAGCAGCCGGGGGGGACTAGCGGGAGGAGAGACCCAGTACTTC
- | TRBJ1-2 | TRBD1 | TRBV28 | CASSSRGTGLRYTF | TGTGCCAGCAGTTCCCGCGGGACAGGGTTACGCTACACCTTC
once | TRBJ2-5 | - | TRBV6-6 | CASSYSTEGQETQYF | TGTGCCAGCAGTTACTCGACCGAGGGCCAAGAGACCCAGTACTTC
- | TRBJ1-4 | TRBD1 | TRBV2 | CASSEEDRVGYEKLFF | TGTGCCAGCAGTGAAGAAGACAGGGTAGGGTATGAAAAACTGTTTTTT
once | TRBJ1-1 | TRBD1 | TRBV4-1 | CASSQGQGAGAFF | TGCGCCAGCAGCCAAGGACAGGGGGCAGGAGCTTTCTTT
- | TRBJ2-3 | TRBD2 | TRBV7-9 | CASSLSGTGDTQYF | TGTGCCAGCAGCTTAAGCGGGACGGGAGATACGCAGTATTTT
- | TRBJ1-1 | TRBD1 | TRBV4-3 | CASAKGDRDMNTEAFF | TGCGCCAGCGCCAAAGGGGACAGGGATATGAACACTGAAGCTTTCTTT
- | TRBJ2-1 | - | TRBV5-1 | CASSSLGGDYNEQFF | TGCGCCAGCAGCTCCCTCGGGGGTGACTACAATGAGCAGTTCTTC
- | TRBJ2-7 | - | TRBV4-2 | CASSHQQGYEQYF | TGTGCCAGCAGCCACCAACAGGGTTACGAGCAGTACTTC
- | TRBJ2-1 | TRBD2 | TRBV5-5 | CASSSLAGVRHEQFF | TGTGCCAGCAGCTCTCTAGCGGGGGTGCGTCATGAGCAGTTCTTC
- | TRBJ2-5 | TRBD2 | TRBV5-4 | CASSSQRGGQETQYF | TGTGCCAGCAGCTCGCAGCGGGGGGGCCAAGAGACCCAGTACTTC
few | TRBJ2-7 | TRBD1 | TRBV2 | CAKGAQGASEQYF | TGTGCCAAAGGCGCACAGGGGGCAAGCGAGCAGTACTTC
- | TRBJ2-1 | TRBD2 | TRBV5-8 | CASNLGGNFGSNEQFF | TGTGCCAGCAACCTGGGGGGGAATTTTGGATCCAATGAGCAGTTCTTC
- | TRBJ1-4 | - | TRBV11-3 | CASSRRGGEKLFF | TGTGCCAGCAGCCGGCGAGGGGGTGAAAAACTGTTTTTT
- | TRBJ1-6 | - | TRBV5-4 | CASSPGNNSPLHF | TGTGCCAGCTCCCCGGGGAATAATTCACCCCTCCACTTT
few | TRBJ1-1 | TRBD1 | TRBV7-9 | CASSSLTGGGTEAFF | TGTGCCAGCAGCTCCTTAACAGGGGGCGGAACTGAAGCTTTCTTT